The 10 T cell receptor beta chains reported below all come from one sample, sequenced in a study of tissue T cells after allogeneic stem cell transplantation. Some clones are missing from TCRdb's copy, which holds only in-frame ones; the method was immunoSEQ multiplex PCR. This table has about 48,000 clones, 73% appearing once. Sequenced: sorted cells pooled from one or two spleens. The receptors here all came from a pool of C57BL/6 mice in good health.

Details on this clone: All gene names here are mouse names. The CDR3 is cut off 1 residue early in the read; its end comes from the germline J gene. This chain connects TRBV19 to TRBJ2-2; TRBD1 aligns across 8 bases. V gave up 4 bases and J gave up 2 bases; unmatched junction bases: 1. Germline V gives CDR1 FNHDT, CDR2 SITEND (reference sequence). The CDR3 covers 14 residues. CDR3 DNA (partial): TGTGCCAGCAGTTACAGGGGGAACACCGGGCAGCTCTAC. This codes for CASSYRGNTGQLY. The full CDR3 is CASSYRGNTGQLYF.

A note on this clone: Gene names denote mouse genes. The read is 1 residue too short to cover the CDR3 end, so that end is filled in from the germline J gene. The chain employs TRBV15 and TRBJ2-7; 7 bases fit TRBD2. CDR3 length: 12 amino acids. J lost 4 bases, V lost 4 bases, and 1 base had no gene match. Germline CDR1 and CDR2: SGHND and FRSKSL. Partial CDR3 DNA: TGTGCCAGCAGTTCGACTGGGTATGAACAGTAC. Translation: CASSSTGYEQY. Given in full, the CDR3 is CASSSTGYEQYF.

Turning to this clone: Germline and genes here are mouse. Coverage ceases 1 residue before the CDR3 finishes, and the germline J gene fills in the end. V is TRBV16 and J is TRBJ2-7; D might be TRBD2 (6 bases). The germline V gene encodes CDR1 SGHSA and CDR2 FRNQAP. CDR3 length: 15 residues. V dropped 1 base and J dropped 0 bases, with 10 bases sitting between them. The CDR3: CASSLGGVSSYEQYF. The sequenced part of the CDR3 DNA is TGTGCAAGCAGCTTAGGGGGGGTGAGCTCCTATGAACAGTAC.

This clone was seen more than once but under ten times. The gene names given are mouse names. The read halts 1 residue ahead of the CDR3 end, with the missing end drawn from the germline J gene. The chain recombines TRBV19 with TRBJ1-4; no clear D. V lost 4 bases, J lost 5 bases, and 9 bases lay in between. The CDR3 loop spans 13 amino acids. Germline CDR1 and CDR2: FNHDT and SITEND (reference sequence). The sequenced CDR3 bases are TGTGCCAGCAGTCAAACAAAAAACGAAAGATTATTT. This translates into CASSQTKNERLF. The whole CDR3 is CASSQTKNERLFF.

As regards this clone: Mouse names are used for the genes. From the germline J gene comes the end of the CDR3, since the read stops 1 residue before it. The sample contains more than one DNA sequence encoding this CDR3. The chain joins TRBV20 to TRBJ2-7; 7 bases line up with TRBD2. The CDR3 length is 14 residues. Germline V lookup: CDR1 GFQATS, CDR2 STVNSAI. Trimming took 0 bases from V and 0 from J; bases not matched to a gene: 2. The sequenced CDR3 bases are TGTGGTGCTAGGGATTGGGGGGACTCCTATGAACAGTAC. The encoded protein is CGARDWGDSYEQY. The whole CDR3 protein reads CGARDWGDSYEQYF.

This clone was seen only a few times. Any gene name here is a mouse gene name. The CDR3 end lies 1 residue beyond the end of the read and is filled in from the germline J gene. The chain links TRBV29 to TRBJ1-2, with 8 bases that match TRBD1. V lost 4 bases and J lost 5; bases outside the gene matches: 6. From germline, CDR1 is MSHET and CDR2 SYDVDS. The CDR3 consists of 14 residues. The CDR3 sequence is CASSSRQGRSDYTF. The CDR3 bases that were read are TGTGCTAGCAGTTCCCGACAGGGGAGGTCCGACTACACC.

Details on this clone: Mouse names are used for the genes. The read comes to an end 1 residue before the CDR3 does, leaving the germline J gene to fill in the end. This chain links TRBV2 with TRBJ2-4; TRBD2 matches at 9 bases. The V and J ends lost 3 bases and 1 base, in that order; junction bases with no gene match: 8. Germline V lookup: CDR1 LGHNA, CDR2 YSYQKL. The CDR3 contains 17 residues. Partial CDR3 DNA: TGTGCCAGCAGCCAGGCTGGGGGGGTCAGGGGTCAAAACACCTTGTAC. Its translation: CASSQAGGVRGQNTLY. In full, the CDR3 is CASSQAGGVRGQNTLYF.

With respect to this clone: The germline and genes are mouse ones. The CDR3 is CASSWEGYAEQFF. Incomplete CDR3 DNA: TGTGCCAGCAGTTGGGAGGGCTATGCTGAGCAGTTC. V gene TRBV15 combines with J gene TRBJ2-1; D is ambiguous. Sequencing ends 1 residue short of the CDR3 end; the germline J gene provides the rest. Per the germline V gene, CDR1 is SGHND and CDR2 is FRSKSL. The CDR3 loop spans 13 amino acids. The V and J ends lost 4 bases and 3 bases respectively, with 7 bases between them.

Only one count was recorded for this clone. Gene names and germline refer to mouse. The read falls 1 residue short of the CDR3 end, and the missing part is taken from the germline J gene. The genes are TRBV19 and TRBJ2-2; 7 bases fit TRBD1. This CDR3 is built from 15 residues. Germline CDR1 and CDR2: FNHDT and SITEND (reference sequence). V dropped 5 bases and J dropped 3; count of bases not matched to a gene: 7. The CDR3 bases that were read are TGTGCCAGCAGCCTCCAGGGGGTGGACACCGGGCAGCTCTAC. Translating gives CASSLQGVDTGQLY. From start to end, the CDR3 is CASSLQGVDTGQLYF.

On this clone: The gene names given are mouse names. The sequenced fragment ends 1 residue before the CDR3 boundary, so the rest is inferred from the germline J gene. V gene TRBV19 combines with J gene TRBJ1-3, with TRBD1 matching 7 bases. Germline lookup yields CDR1 FNHDT and CDR2 SITEND (reference sequence). Trimming took 4 bases from V and 4 from J; bases not matched to a gene: 5. This CDR3 contains 14 residues. CDR3 DNA (partial): TGTGCCAGCAGTGTGACAGGGACGGGAAATACGCTCTAT. As protein: CASSVTGTGNTLY. The full-length CDR3 reads as CASSVTGTGNTLYF.